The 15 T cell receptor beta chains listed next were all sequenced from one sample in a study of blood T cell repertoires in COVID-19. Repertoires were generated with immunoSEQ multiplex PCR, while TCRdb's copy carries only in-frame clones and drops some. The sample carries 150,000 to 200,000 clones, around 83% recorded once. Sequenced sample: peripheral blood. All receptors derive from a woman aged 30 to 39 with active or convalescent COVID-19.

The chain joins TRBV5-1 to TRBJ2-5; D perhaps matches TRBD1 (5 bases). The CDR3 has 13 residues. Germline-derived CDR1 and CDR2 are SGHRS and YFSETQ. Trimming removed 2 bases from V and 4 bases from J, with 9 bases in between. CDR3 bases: TGCGCCAGCAGCTTCAGGGAAACAGAGACCCAGTACTTC. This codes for CASSFRETETQYF.

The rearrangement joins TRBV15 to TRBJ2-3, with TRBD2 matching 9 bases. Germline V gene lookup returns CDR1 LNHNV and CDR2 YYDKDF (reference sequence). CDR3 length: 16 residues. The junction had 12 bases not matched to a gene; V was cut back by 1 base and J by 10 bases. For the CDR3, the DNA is TGTGCCACCAGCAGAGTATTTCGCGGGGGGGACCAGTCGCAGTATTTT. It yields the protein CATSRVFRGGDQSQYF.

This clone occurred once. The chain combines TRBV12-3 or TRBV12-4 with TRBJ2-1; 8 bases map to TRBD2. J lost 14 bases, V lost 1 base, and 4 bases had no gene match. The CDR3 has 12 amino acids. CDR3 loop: CASSLGGTSKFF. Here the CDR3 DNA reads TGTGCCAGCAGTTTAGGGGGGACTAGTAAGTTCTTC.

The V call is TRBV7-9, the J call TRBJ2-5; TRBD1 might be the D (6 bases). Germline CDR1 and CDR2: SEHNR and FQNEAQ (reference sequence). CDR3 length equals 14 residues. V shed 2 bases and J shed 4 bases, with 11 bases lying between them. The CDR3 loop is CASSLSGVRETQYF. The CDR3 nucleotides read TGTGCCAGCAGCTTATCAGGGGTTAGAGAGACCCAGTACTTC.

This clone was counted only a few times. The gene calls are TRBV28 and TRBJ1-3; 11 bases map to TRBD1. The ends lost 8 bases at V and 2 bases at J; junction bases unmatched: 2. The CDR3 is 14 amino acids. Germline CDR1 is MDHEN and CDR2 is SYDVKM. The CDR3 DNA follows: TGTGCCAGCTTGGACAGGGGGCCTGGAAACACCATATATTTT. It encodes CASLDRGPGNTIYF.

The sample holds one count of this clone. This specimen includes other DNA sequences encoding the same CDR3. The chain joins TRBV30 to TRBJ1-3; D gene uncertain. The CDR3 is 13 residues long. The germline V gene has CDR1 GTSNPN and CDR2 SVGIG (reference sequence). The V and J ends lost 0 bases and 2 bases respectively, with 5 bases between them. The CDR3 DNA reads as TGTGCCTGGAGTGTGGGCCCTGGAAACACCATATATTTT. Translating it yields CAWSVGPGNTIYF.

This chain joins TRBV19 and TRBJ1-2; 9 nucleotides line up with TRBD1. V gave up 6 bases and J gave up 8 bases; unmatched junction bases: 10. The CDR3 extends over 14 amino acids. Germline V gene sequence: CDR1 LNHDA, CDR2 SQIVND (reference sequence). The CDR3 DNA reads TGTGCCAGTAGGCTGGACAGGGGCCAAGGAGGCTACACCTTC. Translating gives CASRLDRGQGGYTF.

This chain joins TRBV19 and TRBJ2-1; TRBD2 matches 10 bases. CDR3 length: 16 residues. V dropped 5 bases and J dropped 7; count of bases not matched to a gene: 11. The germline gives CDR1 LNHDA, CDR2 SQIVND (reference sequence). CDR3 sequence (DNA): TGTGCCAGTAGTGCGCCACTAGCGGGGACTTCTAATGAGCAGTTCTTC. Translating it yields CASSAPLAGTSNEQFF.

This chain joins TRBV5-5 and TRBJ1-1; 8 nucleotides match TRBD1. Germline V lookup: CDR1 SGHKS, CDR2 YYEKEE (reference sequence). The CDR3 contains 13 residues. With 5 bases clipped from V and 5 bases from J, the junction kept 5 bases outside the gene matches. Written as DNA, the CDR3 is TGTGCCAGCAGACGACAGGGGACGACTGAAGCTTTCTTT. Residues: CASRRQGTTEAFF.

CDR3 residues: CASRLEGGSYNEQFF. The CDR3 nucleotides read TGTGCCAGCAGACTAGAAGGGGGATCCTACAATGAGCAGTTCTTC. The chain joins TRBV28 to TRBJ2-1, with D perhaps matching TRBD1 (6 bases). CDR3 size: 15 residues. V lost 6 bases to trimming and J lost 1 base, with 13 bases between them. CDR1 is MDHEN and CDR2 is SYDVKM in the germline V gene.

The CDR3 region has the DNA TGTGCCAGCAGCCTACAGGGATTCGACTATAATTCACCCCTCCACTTT. Translation gives CASSLQGFDYNSPLHF. J is TRBJ1-6 and V is TRBV14; D is perhaps TRBD1 (6 bases). Looked up from germline, CDR1 is SGHDN and CDR2 is FVKESK. V was pared by 4 bases and J by 3 bases, with 13 bases between. The CDR3 is made up of 16 amino acids. Variable domain in full (rest from reference TRBV14 and TRBJ1-6): EAGVTQFPSHSVIEKGQTVTLRCDPISGHDNLYWYRRVMGKEIKFLLHFVKESKQDESGMPNNRFLAERTGGTYSTLKVQPAELEDSGVYFCASSLQGFDYNSPLHFGNGTRLTVT.

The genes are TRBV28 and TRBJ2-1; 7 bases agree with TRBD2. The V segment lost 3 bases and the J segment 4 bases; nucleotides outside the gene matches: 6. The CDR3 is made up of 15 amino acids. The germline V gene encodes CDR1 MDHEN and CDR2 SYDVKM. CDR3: CASSFGGGHYNEQFF. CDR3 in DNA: TGTGCCAGCAGTTTCGGGGGAGGGCATTACAATGAGCAGTTCTTC.

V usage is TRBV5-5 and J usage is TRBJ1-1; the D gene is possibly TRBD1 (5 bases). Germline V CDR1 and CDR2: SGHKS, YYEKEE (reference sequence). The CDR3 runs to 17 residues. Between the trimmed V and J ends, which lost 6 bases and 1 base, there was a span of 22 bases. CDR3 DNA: TGTGCCAGCATACCTAACCGGGGGACGGCTTCGAACACTGAAGCTTTCTTT. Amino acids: CASIPNRGTASNTEAFF. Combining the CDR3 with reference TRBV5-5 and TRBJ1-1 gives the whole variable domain DAGVTQSPTHLIKTRGQQVTLRCSPISGHKSVSWYQQVLGQGPQFIFQYYEKEERGRGNFPDRFSARQFPNYSSELNVNALLLGDSALYLCASIPNRGTASNTEAFFGQGTRLTVV.

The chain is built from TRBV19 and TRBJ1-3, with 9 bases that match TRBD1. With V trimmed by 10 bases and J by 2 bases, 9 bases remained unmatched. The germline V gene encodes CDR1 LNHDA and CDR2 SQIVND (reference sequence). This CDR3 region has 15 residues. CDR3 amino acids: CATTWGDRAGNTIYF. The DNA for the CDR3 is TGTGCCACTACCTGGGGGGACAGGGCTGGAAACACCATATATTTT.

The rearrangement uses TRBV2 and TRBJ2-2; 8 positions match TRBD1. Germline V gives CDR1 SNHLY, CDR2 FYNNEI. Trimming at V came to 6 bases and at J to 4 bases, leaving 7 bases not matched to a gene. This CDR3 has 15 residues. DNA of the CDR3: TGTGCCAGCAGAATGGACAGGGATAGCACCGGGGAGCTGTTTTTT. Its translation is CASRMDRDSTGELFF.